This TCR beta chain was recovered during a study of T cells after yellow fever vaccination. This clonotype has just a few counts. The CDR3 totals 15 residues. Trimming stripped 3 bases from V and 5 bases from J, with 16 bases between. TCRdb analysed the 5' RACE reads with MiXCR anew, one entry per CDR3 protein. The top ten clones hold 19% of a sample with 250,000 or so distinct CDR3 sequences, about 3.9% of them seen once. The genes are TRBV12-3 or TRBV12-4 and TRBJ2-5, with D possibly matching TRBD2 (6 bases). Material: PBMCs, obtained 15 days after the yellow fever booster vaccination. This receptor was obtained from a man younger than 30 who received the YFV17D yellow fever vaccine. CDR3 in DNA: TGTGCCAGCAGTTTGCCCAGCGGGTGGGAGGAGACCCAGTACTTC. Protein: CASSLPSGWEETQYF.